This TCR beta chain is drawn from a study of blood T cell repertoires in COVID-19. Overall study context: T cells, B-cell-depleted T cells, or PBMCs provided the cDNA or gDNA that served as material.

The assay was immunoSEQ multiplex PCR, and TCRdb's table has in-frame clones only and misses some. Counted here are 3,500 to 4,000 clones, around nine tenths occurring once; the ten biggest clones make up 5% to 6.5%. V was cut by 4 bases and J by 0 bases, with 7 bases left in between. Germline V gives CDR1 GTSNPN, CDR2 SVGIG (reference sequence). There are 13 residues in the CDR3. This TCR derives from a woman aged 70-85 years with active COVID-19. V and J are TRBV30 and TRBJ1-3, with D perhaps TRBD1 (5 bases). The specimen was peripheral blood. The CDR3 reads CAWTRDSGNTIYF. CDR3 in DNA: TGTGCCTGGACCAGGGACTCTGGAAACACCATATATTTT. The variable domain in full, completed from reference TRBV30 and TRBJ1-3, reads SQTIHQWPATLVQPVGSPLSLECTVEGTSNPNLYWYRQAAGRGLQLLFYSVGIGQISSEVPQNLSASRPQDRQFILSSKKLLLSDSGFYLCAWTRDSGNTIYFGEGSWLTVV.